The subject of this entry is one TCR beta chain. Antigen specificity is unknown. Here immunoSEQ multiplex PCR was the method, and the copy in TCRdb shows in-frame clones only, minus some. This sample has around 95,000 clones, with over 70% found just once. Healthy donors had no documented immune events, such as infections, while sampled. The sample belongs to a study of identifying expanded T cells in peripheral blood. Germline V lookup: CDR1 GTSNPN, CDR2 SVGIG (reference sequence). The CDR3 runs 13 residues. Between the trimmed V and J ends, which lost 0 bases and 0 bases, there was a span of 5 bases. Points from the study as a whole: Across healthy donors, higher total template counts meant significantly greater approximately 2-week count variance. Differentially abundant clones: around 1.1 between replicates, about 17 at around 14 days, more than 18 at four.

This receptor was taken from a person between 18 and 69 years old in good health. V gene TRBV30 combines with J gene TRBJ1-1; D not certain. Sequenced input: blood. The CDR3 bases are TGTGCCTGGAGTGTAGGGTTGAACACTGAAGCTTTCTTT. Translation gives CAWSVGLNTEAFF.